This T cell receptor beta chain derives from a study of identical twins. The germline CDR1 and CDR2 sequences are DFQATT and SNEGSKA (reference sequence). The CDR3 has 14 amino acids. A single record per CDR3 protein comes from TCRdb applying MiXCR to the 5' RACE reads. The sample lists hundreds of thousands of distinct CDR3 sequences; 15% to 20% were seen once. The same specimen was also included in a second study, on T cells expressing NK-cell markers. That paper states: Among eight sequenced donors, seven carried HCMV seropositivity while one was seronegative. The contribution of dominant NKG2C+ clonotypes to CD8+ T cells in more than five donors was 1.0-7.0%.

The sequence was collected from a woman younger than 30 in good health. The V call is TRBV20-1, the J call TRBJ2-4, with 7 bases lining up with TRBD1. Specimen: PBMCs. The CDR3 spells CSVRGSQDKNIQYF. The CDR3 DNA reads TGCAGCGTCAGGGGGTCTCAGGACAAAAACATTCAGTACTTC.